What follows are 18 T cell receptor beta chains derived from one specimen sequenced in a study of T cell repertoires in cytomegalovirus infection. TCRdb recomputed calls from the reads with MiXCR, one row per CDR3 protein. The sample lists hundreds of thousands of distinct CDR3 sequences; roughly a quarter were seen once. The sample comprised CD8+ T cells from PBMCs. These receptors all come from a human donor in good health (CMV status not recorded). Some clones in this sample may be carry-over from other donors' samples.

The CDR3 DNA reads TGTGCCAGTAGTATCATTGGAGGCCTCAAATATGGCTACACCTTC. Its protein product is CASSIIGGLKYGYTF. The chain joins TRBV19 to TRBJ1-2, with no clear D. Germline loops: CDR1 LNHDA, CDR2 SQIVND (reference sequence). Trimming removed 3 bases at V and 5 bases at J, with 16 bases between. CDR3 length equals 15 residues.

The V and J genes are TRBV7-6 and TRBJ2-3, with a possible D match to TRBD2 (6 bases). The germline gives CDR1 SGHVS, CDR2 FNYEAQ. The length of the CDR3 is 12 residues. The germline V and J ends were trimmed by 3 bases and 10 bases, with 11 bases remaining between them. The CDR3 reads CASSLDGGAQYF. The CDR3 DNA reads TGTGCCAGCAGCTTGGACGGCGGGGCGCAGTATTTT.

This clonotype was observed a few times. The gene calls are TRBV28 and TRBJ1-1, with a possible D match to TRBD1 (5 bases). Trimming took off 3 bases at V and 11 bases at J, with 13 bases between the two ends. The germline V gene encodes CDR1 MDHEN and CDR2 SYDVKM. The CDR3 length is 12 residues. The CDR3 bases are TGTGCCAGCAGTTTTACGGGGGGTGGGGCTTTCTTT. This encodes CASSFTGGGAFF.

The V and J genes are TRBV10-3 and TRBJ1-1; 8 positions match TRBD1. From germline, CDR1 is ENHRY and CDR2 SYGVKD. This CDR3 has 16 amino acids. Trimming took 4 bases from V and 1 from J; bases not matched to a gene: 8. The CDR3 DNA sequence: TGTGCCATCAGTGTAACCGTCGGACAGGGGAACACTGAAGCTTTCTTT. The encoded protein is CAISVTVGQGNTEAFF.

The chain carries TRBV20-1 and TRBJ1-4; tentatively, D is TRBD1 (5 bases). Trimming cost V 7 bases and J 6 bases, with 9 bases left between them. Germline CDR1 DFQATT, CDR2 SNEGSKA (reference sequence). The CDR3 extends over 11 amino acids. CDR3 coding DNA: TGCAGTGTTCGGGGGGATGAAAAACTGTTTTTT. Translation: CSVRGDEKLFF.

This clonotype has just a few counts. This chain joins TRBV27 and TRBJ2-1; TRBD1 might be the D (6 bases). The CDR3 contains 17 residues. V was pared by 4 bases and J by 0 bases, with 16 bases between. Germline assignment: CDR1 MNHEY and CDR2 SMNVEV (reference sequence). Here the CDR3 reads CASSSGQGHPSYNEQFF. DNA of the CDR3: TGTGCCAGCAGTTCTGGCCAGGGGCACCCCTCCTACAATGAGCAGTTCTTC.

This clonotype was seen many times. The chain links TRBV6-2 or TRBV6-3 to TRBJ1-1; weak D call: TRBD1 (6 bases). V lost 7 bases and J 1 base, leaving 10 bases between the germline ends. The CDR3 consists of 13 residues. Germline values: CDR1 MNHEY, CDR2 SVGEGT. The CDR3 DNA is TGTGCCAGCATCCTCAGGGGGAACACTGAAGCTTTCTTT. It specifies CASILRGNTEAFF.

With respect to this clonotype: This may stem from a read error, because a much larger clone lies one nucleotide away. The V and J genes are TRBV7-2 and TRBJ2-5, with D unresolved. The length of the CDR3 is 15 residues. Germline V gene lookup returns CDR1 SGHTA and CDR2 FQGNSA. The CDR3 DNA reads TGTGCCAACAGCTTAGGCAGCCTGTACCAAGAGACCCAGTACTTC. Translation: CANSLGSLYQETQYF.

This clonotype has a handful of counts. The rearrangement joins TRBV5-6 to TRBJ2-1; D not resolved. The CDR3 has 14 residues. Deletions cut 1 base from V and 4 bases from J, with 9 bases between. CDR1 and CDR2 (germline): SGHDT, YYEEEE. CDR3 sequence reads: CASSLQFLYNEQFF. The CDR3 DNA follows: TGTGCCAGCAGCTTGCAGTTCCTTTACAATGAGCAGTTCTTC.

Comment on this clonotype: This sequence may be a read error, since a much larger clone differs from it by one base. The chain has TRBV7-2 and TRBJ2-5, with TRBD2 identical over 10 bases. The length of the CDR3 is 15 residues. Looked up from germline, CDR1 is SGHTA and CDR2 is FQGNSA. V lost 8 bases, J lost 3 bases, and 9 bases stayed unmatched. This CDR3 is CASPLAGGGEETQYF. The CDR3 DNA follows: TGTGCCAGCCCCTTAGCGGGGGGCGGGGAAGAGACCCAGTACTTC. Full variable domain (missing parts from reference TRBV7-2 and TRBJ2-5): GAGVSQSPSNKVTEKGKDVELRCDPISGHTALYWYRQSLGQGLEFLIYFQGNSAPDKSGLPSDRFSAERTGGSVSTLTIQRTQQEDSAVYLCASPLAGGGEETQYFGPGTRLLVL.

This chain links TRBV7-9 with TRBJ2-7, with D possibly matching TRBD2 (6 bases). This CDR3 spans 13 amino acids. V lost 2 bases to trimming and J lost 5 bases, with 10 bases between them. The V gene's germline CDR1 is SEHNR and CDR2 FQNEAQ (reference sequence). The CDR3 nucleotides are TGTGCCAGCAGCTTACGGGGCGGGAACGAGCAGTACTTC. This encodes CASSLRGGNEQYF. The full variable domain, with the rest looked up from reference TRBV7-9 and TRBJ2-7, is DTGVSQNPRHKITKRGQNVTFRCDPISEHNRLYWYRQTLGQGPEFLTYFQNEAQLEKSRLLSDRFSAERPKGSFSTLEIQRTEQGDSAMYLCASSLRGGNEQYFGPGTRLTVT.

This clonotype was counted between two and nine times. The rearrangement uses TRBV20-1 and TRBJ2-7, with TRBD2 matching 12 bases. V shed 0 bases and J 2 bases; nucleotides not matched to a gene: 17. Germline lookup yields CDR1 DFQATT and CDR2 SNEGSKA (reference sequence). This CDR3 has 20 residues. In nucleotides, the CDR3 is TGCAGTGCTAGAGATCAAATCCCTGAGTGGTCTAGCGGGGGGGCCTACGAGCAGTACTTC. Translating it yields CSARDQIPEWSSGGAYEQYF.

This clonotype was counted many times. J is TRBJ2-1 and V is TRBV4-3; no firm D call. Between the trimmed V and J ends, which lost 0 bases and 7 bases, there was a span of 13 bases. Germline V gives CDR1 LGHNA, CDR2 YSLEER. The CDR3 runs 15 residues. The CDR3 here is CASSQDARKKNEQFF. CDR3 coding DNA: TGCGCCAGCAGCCAAGATGCTCGAAAGAAGAATGAGCAGTTCTTC.

A note on this clonotype: At one end the junction does not follow the germline gene, possibly because of a read error. This sequence joins TRBV14 and TRBJ2-3; 7 nucleotides align to TRBD2. The length of the CDR3 is 15 residues. Germline V lookup: CDR1 SGHDN, CDR2 FVKESK. This CDR3 reads CVSRWTGGPTDTQYF. For the CDR3, the DNA is TGTGTCAGCAGATGGACGGGGGGTCCCACAGATACGCAGTATTTT.

In this sample, this clonotype turned up a few times. The V and J genes are TRBV25-1 and TRBJ1-2; D not certain. The CDR3 is made up of 12 amino acids. Germline V gene sequence: CDR1 MGHDK, CDR2 SYGVNS. Trimming took off 3 bases at V and 7 bases at J, with 9 bases between the two ends. CDR3: CASSDGVSGYTF. The CDR3 nucleotides read TGTGCCAGCAGTGACGGGGTCTCTGGCTACACCTTC.

This clonotype was seen ten or more times. The chain couples TRBV7-2 to TRBJ2-5; D is undetermined. Per the germline V gene, CDR1 is SGHTA and CDR2 is FQGNSA. Trimming removed 2 bases at V and 2 bases at J, with 21 bases between. CDR3 length: 18 residues. The CDR3: CASSLRRLNKNLQETQYF. CDR3 sequence (DNA): TGTGCCAGCAGCTTACGACGCCTGAACAAGAACTTACAAGAGACCCAGTACTTC.

V usage is TRBV29-1 and J usage is TRBJ1-1; 12 bases match TRBD1. The CDR3 sequence is 13 residues long. The germline V gene encodes CDR1 SQVTM and CDR2 ANQGSEA. V trimming: 6 bases; J trimming: 6 bases; junction bases outside the gene matches: 5. CDR3 loop: CSVAGTGGPEAFF. The CDR3 DNA is TGCAGCGTGGCCGGGACAGGGGGCCCTGAAGCTTTCTTT.

This clonotype turned up a few times. The chain carries TRBV28 and TRBJ1-2, with D unclear. The germline V and J ends were trimmed by 6 bases and 5 bases, with 13 bases remaining between them. The CDR3 is 13 amino acids. The germline V gene encodes CDR1 MDHEN and CDR2 SYDVKM. The CDR3 region is CASSPSGWYGYTF. The CDR3 nucleotides read TGTGCCAGCAGCCCCTCGGGGTGGTATGGCTACACCTTC.